A single sample gave rise to the 16 T cell receptor beta chains below, sequenced in a study of blood T cell repertoires in COVID-19. TCRdb's table, derived via immunoSEQ multiplex PCR, lists solely in-frame clones and lacks some. Altogether about 160,000 clones are present, 65% to 80% being singletons, with the ten largest covering roughly 8.6%. Sequencing used peripheral blood. The source is a man between 60 and 75 years old with acute or convalescent COVID-19.

This clone was observed once. The chain carries TRBV7-2 and TRBJ1-1; TRBD1 agrees at 7 bases. The V and J ends lost 1 base and 5 bases, in that order; junction bases with no gene match: 4. The germline CDR1 and CDR2 sequences are SGHTA and FQGNSA. This CDR3 is built from 14 residues. CDR3 nucleotides: TGTGCCAGCAGCTTAGGGAGGGGGCAAACTGAAGCTTTCTTT. Residues: CASSLGRGQTEAFF. Looking up the rest from reference TRBV7-2 and TRBJ1-1 gives the full variable domain: GAGVSQSPSNKVTEKGKDVELRCDPISGHTALYWYRQSLGQGLEFLIYFQGNSAPDKSGLPSDRFSAERTGGSVSTLTIQRTQQEDSAVYLCASSLGRGQTEAFFGQGTRLTVV.

Turning to this clone: The same CDR3 also results from other DNA sequences found in this sample. The rearrangement uses TRBV3-1 (or the pseudogene TRBV3-2) and TRBJ2-7; 8 bases agree with TRBD1. V trimming: 4 bases; J trimming: 3 bases; junction bases outside the gene matches: 2. The CDR3 runs 13 residues. Per the germline V gene, CDR1 is LGHDT and CDR2 is YNNKEL (reference sequence). The CDR3 nucleotides read TGTGCCAGCAGCCCTGGACAGGGCTACGAGCAGTACTTC. Translation: CASSPGQGYEQYF.

This clone was detected only a few times. The rearrangement joins TRBV12-5 to TRBJ2-3, with D possibly TRBD1 on 6 matching bases. The CDR3 sequence is 16 residues long. The ends were cut back, 1 base at V and 1 base at J, with 12 bases in the middle. In germline, CDR1 is LGHNT, CDR2 FRNRAP. The CDR3 is CASGLGTVGGTDTQYF. As DNA, the CDR3 is TGTGCTAGTGGTTTGGGGACAGTGGGGGGCACAGATACGCAGTATTTT.

J is TRBJ2-3 and V is TRBV18; the match to TRBD1 covers 10 bases. The CDR3 spans 17 residues. CDR1 and CDR2 (germline): KGHSH, LQKENI. V lost 4 bases and J lost 4; bases outside the gene matches: 11. The DNA of the CDR3 is TGTGCCAGCTCACTCCGACAGGGGGCGACCGTCCCAGATACGCAGTATTTT. It yields the protein CASSLRQGATVPDTQYF.

V gene TRBV18 combines with J gene TRBJ2-3; 13 bases align to TRBD2. CDR3 size: 16 residues. After removal of 3 bases from V and 1 base from J, the junction contained 1 base not matched to a gene. Per germline, CDR1 KGHSH and CDR2 LQKENI. This chain's CDR3 is CASSPGTSGGTDTQYF. CDR3 coding DNA: TGTGCCAGCTCACCCGGGACTAGCGGGGGCACAGATACGCAGTATTTT.

The sample holds a few counts of this clone. The CDR3 nucleotides are TGTGCCAGCTCACCCACGGTTAACTCCTACGAGCAGTACTTC. Protein: CASSPTVNSYEQYF. The chain joins TRBV18 to TRBJ2-7; D ambiguous. The length of the CDR3 is 14 residues. The germline V and J ends were trimmed by 3 bases and 0 bases, with 9 bases remaining between them. Germline CDR1 and CDR2: KGHSH and LQKENI. The entire variable domain, with the rest obtained from reference TRBV18 and TRBJ2-7, is as follows: NAGVMQNPRHLVRRRGQEARLRCSPMKGHSHVYWYRQLPEEGLKFMVYLQKENIIDESGMPKERFSAEFPKEGPSILRIQQVVRGDSAAYFCASSPTVNSYEQYFGPGTRLTVT.

The V and J genes are TRBV6-5 and TRBJ2-3; perhaps TRBD2 as D (5 bases). CDR1 MNHEY and CDR2 SVGAGI come from the germline V gene. The V end lost 2 bases, the J end lost 6 bases, and 18 bases lay between the germline ends. The CDR3 sequence is 16 residues long. DNA for the CDR3: TGTGCCAGCAGTTACACGTGGGCCGCGGGCGGGGATACGCAGTATTTT. Its protein product is CASSYTWAAGGDTQYF.

The V gene is TRBV30, the J gene TRBJ1-2; TRBD1 matches at 8 bases. Germline trimming cut 7 bases from V and 1 base from J; bases unmatched to any gene: 5. The germline gives CDR1 GTSNPN, CDR2 SVGIG (reference sequence). The CDR3 extends over 13 amino acids. This CDR3 reads CAFTGGVNYGYTF. The CDR3 DNA follows: TGTGCCTTTACAGGGGGAGTTAACTATGGCTACACCTTC.

This rearrangement joins TRBV10-2 to TRBJ1-5, with 9 nucleotides matching TRBD1. Germline V gives CDR1 WSHSY, CDR2 SAAADI. The J segment lost 2 bases and the V segment lost 2 bases, leaving 1 base of the junction unmatched. The CDR3 consists of 15 residues. This CDR3 reads CASSERDRGNQPQHF. CDR3 nucleotides: TGCGCCAGCAGTGAGCGGGACAGGGGCAATCAGCCCCAGCATTTT.

This clone was detected a few times. This rearrangement joins TRBV6-5 to TRBJ1-2; perhaps TRBD1 as D (6 bases). Germline V gene data show CDR1 as MNHEY and CDR2 as SVGAGI. This CDR3 contains 14 residues. Trimming took off 2 bases at V and 2 bases at J, with 9 bases between the two ends. CDR3 nucleotides: TGTGCCAGCAGTTACCGAGACAGGAACTATGGCTACACCTTC. This codes for CASSYRDRNYGYTF.

This clone has more than one count but fewer than ten. The junction departs from the called germline gene at one end, perhaps through a read error. CDR3 residues: CASSHLTGPQKTQYF. The CDR3, as DNA: TGCGCCAGCAGCCATCTGACAGGGCCCCAAAAGACCCAGTACTTC. This rearrangement joins TRBV4-1 to TRBJ2-5; 7 bases are a match to TRBD1. CDR1 is MGHRA, CDR2 YSYEKL, per germline. This CDR3 is built from 15 residues.

The V and J genes are TRBV10-3 and TRBJ2-3; D possibly corresponds to TRBD1 (7 bases). CDR3 length: 20 amino acids. V lost 5 bases to trimming and J lost 1 base, with 28 bases between them. Germline lookup yields CDR1 ENHRY and CDR2 SYGVKD. DNA of the CDR3: TGTGCCATCAGTCCCCGGACAGGAGAACGTGGACGGGGGCGCACAGATACGCAGTATTTT. Amino acids: CAISPRTGERGRGRTDTQYF.

V and J are TRBV30 and TRBJ2-7; 7 nucleotides agree with TRBD2. The CDR3 loop spans 13 amino acids. Trimming cost V 8 bases and J 4 bases; bases outside gene matches: 11. Looked up from germline, CDR1 is GTSNPN and CDR2 is SVGIG (reference sequence). This chain's CDR3 is CAGRLAGRYEQYF. CDR3 in DNA: TGTGCCGGCCGACTAGCAGGGAGGTACGAGCAGTACTTC.

CDR3 coding DNA: TGTGCCAGCAGCTTAGCCCCGGGGGTCAGGTATGGCTACACCTTC. Encoded protein: CASSLAPGVRYGYTF. The gene calls are TRBV11-2 and TRBJ1-2; weak D call: TRBD1 (5 bases). CDR3 size: 15 residues. The germline CDR1 and CDR2 sequences are SGHAT and FQNNGV. V shed 1 base and J shed 5 bases, with 14 bases lying between them. The full variable domain, in which reference TRBV11-2 and TRBJ1-2 provide the parts outside the CDR3, is EAGVAQSPRYKIIEKRQSVAFWCNPISGHATLYWYQQILGQGPKLLIQFQNNGVVDDSQLPKDRFSAERLKGVDSTLKIQPAKLEDSAVYLCASSLAPGVRYGYTFGSGTRLTVV.

The V and J genes are TRBV5-1 and TRBJ2-5; 10 bases align to TRBD2. CDR3 length: 15 residues. After removal of 3 bases from V and 5 bases from J, the junction contained 7 bases not matched to a gene. Germline values: CDR1 SGHRS, CDR2 YFSETQ. CDR3: CASSSSGGQGETQYF. The DNA for the CDR3 is TGCGCCAGCAGCTCTAGCGGGGGACAAGGGGAGACCCAGTACTTC. The full variable domain, its missing parts supplied by reference TRBV5-1 and TRBJ2-5, is KAGVTQTPRYLIKTRGQQVTLSCSPISGHRSVSWYQQTPGQGLQFLFEYFSETQRNKGNFPGRFSGRQFSNSRSEMNVSTLELGDSALYLCASSSSGGQGETQYFGPGTRLLVL.

This chain links TRBV6-1 with TRBJ1-4; 7 bases map to TRBD1. Germline CDR1 and CDR2: MNHNS and SASEGT. The trim removed 3 bases at V and 5 bases at J, leaving 6 bases unmatched. The CDR3 runs 15 residues. The CDR3, as DNA: TGTGCCAGCAGTGATGGGGACAGAGACAATGAAAAACTGTTTTTT. This encodes CASSDGDRDNEKLFF.